This paragraph covers one T cell receptor (beta chain) sequence. Its antigen is not known. This specimen comes from a study of T cells in Graves' hyperthyroidism and ophthalmopathy. PBMCs were derived from 10 ml fresh peripheral blood. Study-wide findings and caveats: Blood also showed most of the thyroid clonotypes that were expanded above 0.001. Separation of ophthalmopathy from stable hyperthyroidism was achieved by a 13 V-J model.

Germline loops: CDR1 GTSNPN, CDR2 SVGIG (reference sequence). The V gene end was trimmed by 0 bases and the J gene end by 7 bases; junction bases not matched to a gene: 10. The CDR3 is 16 amino acids. Amplified regions were TCR beta CDR3 sequences from RNA transcripts. Initially, a first-round RT-PCR of the TCR CDR3 employed the HTBI primer set. TCRdb reprocessed the multiplex PCR reads with MiXCR, giving one entry per CDR3 protein. The repertoire holds about 560,000 distinct CDR3 sequences, with approximately 14% as singletons. Source material: blood. The TCR originated in a woman between 25 and 40 years old with Graves' hyperthyroidism. The chain couples TRBV30 to TRBJ2-1, with TRBD2 identical over 9 bases. This chain's CDR3 is CAWSVLGGRAVNEQFF. CDR3 sequence (DNA): TGTGCCTGGAGTGTACTCGGCGGGAGGGCTGTGAATGAGCAGTTCTTC.